This T cell receptor (beta chain) is from a study of immune characterization of retroperitoneal liposarcoma. V lost 1 base, J lost 10 bases, and 17 bases lay in between. The CDR3 sequence is 15 residues long. Germline lookup yields CDR1 SGHVS and CDR2 FNYEAQ. Each CDR3 protein is one row after TCRdb ran MiXCR on the PCR reads. This sample has under 2,000 distinct CDR3 sequences, with about 45% found just once. This clonotype was seen a handful of times. V and J are TRBV7-6 and TRBJ2-1; a possible D gene is TRBD1 (6 bases). This clonotype was sampled from a female donor with retroperitoneal liposarcoma. Material: tumor tissue. As DNA, the CDR3 is TGTGCCAGCAGCTTAGGCAGGGGATTCTCCTACGAGCAGTTCTTC. This translates into CASSLGRGFSYEQFF.